The following is a TCR beta chain sequence with its context. Its antigen is as yet unknown. The repertoire was sequenced with immunoSEQ multiplex PCR; TCRdb's copy has only in-frame clones and lacks some. The sample yields 2,000 to 2,500 clones, without any singletons. These data come from a study of T cells after posttransplantation cyclophosphamide. A marrow graft followed busulfan-fludarabine conditioning, with cyclophosphamide on days +3 and +4. Findings and limits, study-wide: TRB clonality was highly associated with recipient CMV seropositivity and reactivation. Tissue-infiltrating T cells from skin or gut overlapped little with blood T cells. Donor CD8+ memory clones often dominated recipient blood repertoires at later times.

Germline lookup yields CDR1 MNHEY and CDR2 SMNVEV (reference sequence). The CDR3 is made up of 12 amino acids. Trimming cost V 2 bases and J 4 bases, with 5 bases left between them. The receptor's source is a female patient in her 60s who received an allogeneic stem cell transplant from a related donor and was CMV-positive. Some T cells here may be from the graft donor. The sample was PBMCs, taken 86 days after allogeneic stem cell transplant with posttransplant cyclophosphamide. V and J are TRBV27 and TRBJ2-5; the D is unclear. CDR3 bases: TGTGCCAGCAGTTTAAGGCCAGAGACCCAGTACTTC. It codes for CASSLRPETQYF.